This T cell receptor beta chain came from a study of blood T cell repertoires in COVID-19. The overall study: The United States, Italy and Spain provided the acute and convalescent COVID-19 samples.

This clone showed up just a few times. The assay was immunoSEQ multiplex PCR, and TCRdb's table has in-frame clones only and misses some. Of under 450,000 clones in the sample, approximately 90% are singletons; the top ten hold about 0.78%. The V gene end was trimmed by 4 bases and the J gene end by 3 bases; junction bases not matched to a gene: 1. Germline values: CDR1 MNHEY, CDR2 SMNVEV (reference sequence). The CDR3 sequence is 14 residues long. The participants were between roughly 18 and 100 years old and came from 24 US areas. In assigning cohorts, the study relied on participant-reported clinical history. All exposed participants met a person with COVID-19 within 2 weeks before entering the study.

The chain recombines TRBV27 with TRBJ2-7, with 12 nucleotides matching TRBD2. What was sequenced was PBMCs or T cells enriched from blood (not recorded which). The TCR originated in a woman aged 40 to 50 who had been exposed to COVID-19. The CDR3 nucleotides are TGTGCCAGCAGTTCGGGACTAGCGGGCTACGAGCAGTACTTC. Encoded protein: CASSSGLAGYEQYF.